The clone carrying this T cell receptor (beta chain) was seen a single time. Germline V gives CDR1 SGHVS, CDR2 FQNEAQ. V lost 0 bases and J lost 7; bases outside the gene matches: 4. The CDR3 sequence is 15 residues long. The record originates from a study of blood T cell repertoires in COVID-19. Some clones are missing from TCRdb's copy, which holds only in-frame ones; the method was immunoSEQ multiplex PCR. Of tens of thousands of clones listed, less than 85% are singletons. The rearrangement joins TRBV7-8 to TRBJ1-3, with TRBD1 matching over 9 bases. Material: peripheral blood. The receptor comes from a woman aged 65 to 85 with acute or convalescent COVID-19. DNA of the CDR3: TGTGCCAGCAGCTTAGCAGGGACAGGGTGGAACACCATATATTTT. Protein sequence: CASSLAGTGWNTIYF.